The sequence of this T cell receptor beta chain was determined in a study of CD8+CD57+ T cells in acquired aplastic anemia. Study-level background: DNA from sorted CD4+ and CD8+ cells averaged around 3.2 ug.

Regarding the study as a whole: Shared by patients and controls, 25 to 35 CD8+ CDR3s were abundant in patients.

Patients included in sequencing had previously demonstrated CD8+CD57+ cell expansion by flow cytometry. Investigators profiled TCR beta VDJ and CDR3 from genomic DNA template. TCRdb redid the calling of the reads with MiXCR, one entry per CDR3 protein. The sample includes around 200,000 distinct CDR3 sequences, less than 60% of them seen just once. The germline gives CDR1 LNHNV, CDR2 YYDKDF (reference sequence). Trimming took 6 bases from V and 6 from J, leaving 21 bases between them. CDR3 length: 15 amino acids. A few counts support this clonotype. Its antigen is not identified. The TCR sequence derives from a human donor with aplastic anemia. V is TRBV15 and J is TRBJ2-7; either TRBD1 or TRBD2 may supply D (5 bases each). Sequencing was carried out using sorted CD4+, CD8+, or CD8+CD57+ T cells (not recorded which) from PBMCs. CDR3 in amino acids: CATSKASGTFAEQYF. CDR3 nucleotide sequence: TGTGCCACCAGTAAGGCTTCGGGGACCTTTGCCGAGCAGTACTTC.